These 21 T cell receptor beta chains share one sample of origin, sequenced in a study of PD-L1 blockade in urothelial cancer. Method: immunoSEQ multiplex PCR; TCRdb's copy keeps in-frame clones and lacks some. Among tens of thousands of clones listed, roughly 82% were seen once. The sample consisted of PBMCs, taken around atezolizumab (anti-PD-L1) treatment. All receptors derive from a man in his sixties or seventies with urothelial cancer.

The chain recombines TRBV7-2 with TRBJ1-2; D remains unclear. CDR1 is SGHTA and CDR2 is FQGNSA in the germline V gene. The CDR3 sequence is 13 residues long. Trimming removed 1 base at V and 6 bases at J, with 9 bases between. Here the CDR3 DNA reads TGTGCCAGCAGCTTAGGCGGGTCCGATGGCTACACCTTC. It yields the protein CASSLGGSDGYTF.

The gene calls are TRBV10-1 and TRBJ2-1, with a tentative D call TRBD1 (6 bases). V shed 4 bases and J shed 0 bases, with 10 bases lying between them. This CDR3 has 15 residues. Looked up from germline, CDR1 is WNHNN and CDR2 is SYGVQD (reference sequence). In DNA, the CDR3 is TGCGCCAGCAGTGGGGCAGGGGTCTCCTACAATGAGCAGTTCTTC. Its translation is CASSGAGVSYNEQFF.

The chain uses TRBV5-4 and TRBJ1-3; 10 nucleotides agree with TRBD1. After removal of 4 bases from V and 7 bases from J, the junction contained 11 bases not matched to a gene. CDR3 length equals 16 residues. Germline values: CDR1 SGHNT, CDR2 YYREEE (reference sequence). The DNA for the CDR3 is TGTGCCAGCAGCCCCAGACAGGGGGCCGGGGTTAACACCATATATTTT. Amino acids: CASSPRQGAGVNTIYF.

The chain has TRBV6-5 and TRBJ1-2; 9 bases line up with TRBD1. Germline V gene sequence: CDR1 MNHEY, CDR2 SVGAGI. The CDR3 contains 16 residues. Trimming cost V 4 bases and J 4 bases; bases outside gene matches: 10. The CDR3 reads CASSSAGTGISYGYTF. The CDR3 DNA reads TGTGCCAGCAGTTCCGCAGGGACAGGGATTTCCTATGGCTACACCTTC.

This clone was seen a few times. V and J are TRBV9 and TRBJ2-2; D unresolved. Germline assignment: CDR1 SGDLS and CDR2 YYNGEE. V was trimmed by 0 bases and J by 6 bases, leaving 6 bases between them. This CDR3 has 13 amino acids. In DNA, the CDR3 is TGTGCCAGCAGCGTAGCGGTCTCCGGGGAGCTGTTTTTT. This sequence encodes CASSVAVSGELFF.

This sequence joins TRBV7-9 and TRBJ2-2; TRBD2 matches 8 bases. The CDR3 sequence is 16 residues long. V was pared by 10 bases and J by 4 bases, with 14 bases of the junction left unmatched. The germline V gene has CDR1 SEHNR and CDR2 FQNEAQ (reference sequence). This chain's CDR3 is CATSPQSGRSTGELFF. The CDR3 coding sequence is TGTGCCACCTCTCCTCAAAGCGGGAGAAGCACCGGGGAGCTGTTTTTT.

CDR3 DNA: TGTGCCAGCAGCTCTCGGCGGGAGGGTGTGGAGGAGCAGTTCTTC. This translates into CASSSRREGVEEQFF. V and J are TRBV9 and TRBJ2-1; the match to TRBD2 covers 9 bases. The CDR3 has 15 residues. Germline-derived CDR1 and CDR2 are SGDLS and YYNGEE. Germline trimming cut 4 bases from V and 10 bases from J; bases unmatched to any gene: 12.

This chain uses TRBV7-2 with TRBJ1-5, with D perhaps matching TRBD1 (5 bases). CDR1 SGHTA and CDR2 FQGNSA come from the germline V gene. This CDR3 has 16 residues. Trimming left V 2 bases short and J 1 base short, with 12 bases between. The CDR3 coding sequence is TGTGCCAGCAGCTTATCCGTCGGACAAAGCAATCAGCCCCAGCATTTT. Its translation is CASSLSVGQSNQPQHF.

The chain uses TRBV28 and TRBJ1-3, with a possible D match to TRBD1 (5 bases). Looked up from germline, CDR1 is MDHEN and CDR2 is SYDVKM. The CDR3 covers 12 residues. Trimming took 11 bases from V and 4 from J, leaving 12 bases between them. As DNA, the CDR3 is TGTGCCGTTCCAGGGAACGGAAACACCATATATTTT. Encoded protein: CAVPGNGNTIYF.

This clone was seen more than once but under ten times. The chain employs TRBV6-1 and TRBJ1-1; D unclear. CDR3 size: 9 residues. Germline V gives CDR1 MNHNS, CDR2 SASEGT. The V gene lost 10 bases and the J gene lost 7 bases, with 7 bases spanning the gap. The CDR3 DNA follows: TGTGCCACCGATAGTGAAGCTTTCTTT. Its protein product is CATDSEAFF.

The rearrangement uses TRBV4-3 and TRBJ2-1, with 9 positions matching TRBD2. The CDR3 is 17 amino acids. After removal of 1 base from V and 5 bases from J, the junction contained 9 bases not matched to a gene. Germline-derived CDR1 and CDR2 are LGHNA and YSLEER. The CDR3 spells CASSQGYGAGGNNEQFF. CDR3 coding DNA: TGCGCCAGCAGCCAAGGATATGGAGCGGGAGGTAACAATGAGCAGTTCTTC.

Comments on this clone: The junction departs from the called germline gene at one end, perhaps through a read error. V and J are TRBV20-1 and TRBJ1-1, with D unclear. The CDR3 is made up of 11 amino acids. Germline-derived CDR1 and CDR2 are DFQATT and SNEGSKA (reference sequence). The CDR3 loop reads CSARGTGVTIF. CDR3 DNA sequence: TGCAGTGCTAGAGGGACGGGAGTCACTATCTTT.

The gene calls are TRBV5-8 and TRBJ1-1, with D perhaps TRBD1 (6 bases). V shed 4 bases and J shed 9 bases, with 10 bases lying between them. Germline lookup yields CDR1 SGHTS and CDR2 YDEGEE. CDR3 size: 11 residues. As DNA, the CDR3 is TGTGCCAGCAGCCCGGACAGTAAAGCTTTCTTT. Residues: CASSPDSKAFF.

This sequence joins TRBV6-5 and TRBJ2-1; D might be TRBD1 (6 bases). The CDR3 consists of 11 residues. The V end was cut by 6 bases, the J end by 9 bases, with 9 bases between. The germline CDR1 and CDR2 sequences are MNHEY and SVGAGI. The CDR3 sequence: CASSQGSEQFF. The CDR3 DNA is TGTGCCAGCAGCCAGGGGAGTGAGCAGTTCTTC.

The J gene is TRBJ2-5, the V gene TRBV7-9, with D perhaps matching TRBD2 (6 bases). CDR1 is SEHNR and CDR2 is FQNEAQ in the germline V gene (reference sequence). CDR3 size: 14 residues. V dropped 2 bases and J dropped 5 bases, with 12 bases sitting between them. The CDR3 loop is CASSLSRLEETQYF. For the CDR3, the DNA is TGTGCCAGCAGCTTATCCCGACTAGAGGAGACCCAGTACTTC.

This chain uses TRBV9 with TRBJ2-1; D possibly corresponds to TRBD2 (6 bases). The CDR3 is 15 amino acids. Trimming took off 4 bases at V and 5 bases at J, with 16 bases between the two ends. Per the germline V gene, CDR1 is SGDLS and CDR2 is YYNGEE. The chain's CDR3 is CASSPRLAQNNEQFF. In DNA form, the CDR3 reads TGTGCCAGCAGCCCCCGCCTAGCGCAAAACAATGAGCAGTTCTTC. The full variable domain, with the rest looked up from reference TRBV9 and TRBJ2-1, is DSGVTQTPKHLITATGQRVTLRCSPRSGDLSVYWYQQSLDQGLQFLIQYYNGEERAKGNILERFSAQQFPDLHSELNLSSLELGDSALYFCASSPRLAQNNEQFFGPGTRLTVL.

The chain carries TRBV9 and TRBJ1-3; D unresolved. Germline V gives CDR1 SGDLS, CDR2 YYNGEE. There are 14 residues in the CDR3. Deletions cut 3 bases from V and 4 bases from J, with 11 bases between. CDR3 DNA sequence: TGTGCCAGCAGCGCGAGCGCGGCCGGAAACACCATATATTTT. Residues: CASSASAAGNTIYF.

The chain carries TRBV4-3 and TRBJ2-3; 7 bases match TRBD2. CDR1 and CDR2 from the germline V gene are LGHNA and YSLEER. The CDR3 is 16 residues long. V lost 0 bases to trimming and J lost 1 base; unmatched junction nucleotides: 4. For the CDR3, the DNA is TGCGCCAGCAGCCAAGAAGGCCTAGCGGGCACAGATACGCAGTATTTT. The encoded protein is CASSQEGLAGTDTQYF.

The rearrangement uses TRBV28 and TRBJ2-5, with unresolved D. V was pared by 1 base and J by 8 bases, with 5 bases between. Germline loops: CDR1 MDHEN, CDR2 SYDVKM. The CDR3 sequence is 11 residues long. The CDR3 DNA follows: TGTGCCAGCAGTTTATTCTCTACCCAGTACTTC. It codes for CASSLFSTQYF.

V usage is TRBV11-2 and J usage is TRBJ1-5; D not certain. The V end lost 0 bases, the J end lost 4 bases, and 10 bases lay between the germline ends. Per germline, CDR1 SGHAT and CDR2 FQNNGV. CDR3 length equals 15 residues. DNA of the CDR3: TGTGCCAGCAGCTTAGATCAAGCCGGGAATCAGCCCCAGCATTTT. Its protein product is CASSLDQAGNQPQHF.

In this sample, this clone turned up once. This chain links TRBV30 with TRBJ2-1; no definite D call. From germline, CDR1 is GTSNPN and CDR2 SVGIG (reference sequence). V shed 4 bases and J shed 10 bases, with 20 bases lying between them. CDR3 length: 14 amino acids. The CDR3: CAWTSASPPFEQFF. DNA for the CDR3: TGTGCCTGGACGAGCGCCTCCCCTCCCTTCGAGCAGTTCTTC.